This T cell receptor (beta chain) came from a study of T-cell memory formation after mild COVID-19. Each CDR3 protein gets one entry after TCRdb re-called the 5' RACE reads with MiXCR. Of some 210,000 distinct CDR3 sequences in the sample, about 17% were seen once. V shed 2 bases, J shed 1 base, and the junction held 8 bases outside the gene matches. This CDR3 is built from 16 residues. The germline gives CDR1 SQVTM, CDR2 ANQGSEA. This clonotype has more than one count but fewer than ten. This chain connects TRBV29-1 to TRBJ2-5, with 9 bases that match TRBD1. The sample was PBMCs or a T cell subset sorted from them (not recorded which). The clonotype was recovered from an adult woman who had mild COVID-19 (a few samples of this study predate the infection). Cell type and time point are not known. CDR3: CSVELPGQGTQETQYF. The DNA of the CDR3 is TGCAGCGTTGAACTACCGGGACAGGGAACCCAAGAGACCCAGTACTTC. The full variable domain, rest sourced from reference TRBV29-1 and TRBJ2-5, is SAVISQKPSRDICQRGTSLTIQCQVDSQVTMMFWYRQQPGQSLTLIATANQGSEATYESGFVIDKFPISRPNLTFSTLTVSNMSPEDSSIYLCSVELPGQGTQETQYFGPGTRLLVL.